This entry lists 4 T cell receptor beta chains sequenced from one sample in a study of T cells after yellow fever vaccination. Using its own MiXCR run on the 5' RACE reads, TCRdb lists one record per CDR3 protein. This table has around 340,000 distinct CDR3 sequences, over 8% appearing once. The starting material was PBMCs, obtained on the day of the first yellow fever vaccination. These receptors all come from a man between 18 and 29 years old who received the YFV17D yellow fever vaccine.

In this sample, this clonotype turned up a few times. The chain couples TRBV20-1 to TRBJ2-7, with TRBD1 identical over 8 bases. The germline V gene has CDR1 DFQATT and CDR2 SNEGSKA (reference sequence). J gave up 4 bases and V 0 bases, and 5 bases lay outside the gene matches. This CDR3 contains 14 residues. The CDR3 reads CSARDAGGDYEQYV. CDR3 DNA: TGCAGTGCTAGAGATGCAGGGGGCGATTACGAGCAGTACGTC.

For this clonotype: One end of the junction varies from germline; a read error may be responsible. The V gene is TRBV24-1, the J gene TRBJ2-3, with D possibly being TRBD1 (6 bases). The CDR3 has 12 amino acids. Germline CDR1 KGHDR, CDR2 SFDVKD. In nucleotides, the CDR3 is TGTGCCACCAGTGCCCCAGGGGATACGCGGTATTTT. It specifies CATSAPGDTRYF.

In this sample, this clonotype turned up a few times. The chain joins TRBV5-4 to TRBJ1-1; D gene unclear. Germline V lookup: CDR1 SGHNT, CDR2 YYREEE (reference sequence). The CDR3 is made up of 13 amino acids. Trimming shortened V by 4 bases and J by 1 base, and 8 bases separated the two germline ends. CDR3 in DNA: TGTGCCAGCAGCCCGAACGGGAACACTGAAGCTTTCTTT. It is translated as CASSPNGNTEAFF.

This clonotype was picked up a small number of times. The chain employs TRBV6-2 or TRBV6-3 and TRBJ2-3; TRBD1 might be the D (5 bases). Trimming shortened V by 2 bases and J by 3 bases, and 18 bases separated the two germline ends. There are 17 residues in the CDR3. Germline V gives CDR1 MNHEY, CDR2 SVGEGT. The CDR3 DNA is TGTGCCAGCAGTTACAGCTATTGGGGCCGTCAGACAGATACGCAGTATTTT. Protein product: CASSYSYWGRQTDTQYF.